The rows below give T cell receptor beta chains drawn from one sample of a study of shared clonotypes between healthy human individuals. Generated by immunoSEQ multiplex PCR, the TCRdb table keeps only in-frame clones and is missing some. The sample holds about 520,000 clones, 90% to 96% seen once. Sequencing input: naive CD4+ T cells sorted from blood. These receptors all come from a woman in her 30s in good health. Each CDR3 is given with its conserved first and last residue. D genes are given only for firm matches. Not all rows give a size; the values are once, few, many and, for expanded clones, a class.

clone size,D gene,V gene,J gene,CDR3 DNA,CDR3 protein
-,TRBD2,TRBV10-3,TRBJ2-2,TGTGCCATCAGTACTAGCGGGAAGGGTATCGCCGGGGAGCTGTTTTTT,CAISTSGKGIAGELFF
-,-,TRBV28,TRBJ2-7,TGTGCCAGCAGTTCAGGCGCTGCATCCTCCTACGAGCAGTACTTC,CASSSGAASSYEQYF
once,-,TRBV19,TRBJ1-1,TGTGCCAGTAGTTCTCGGGGGACGAAGGTGAACACTGAAGCTTTCTTT,CASSSRGTKVNTEAFF
-,-,TRBV7-9,TRBJ1-6,TGTGCCAGCCGGACAGTGCTGAATTCACCCCTCCACTTT,CASRTVLNSPLHF
-,TRBD1,TRBV7-3,TRBJ2-7,TGTGCCAGCAGCTTAGGGACAGGCAGCTACGAGCAGTACTTC,CASSLGTGSYEQYF
-,TRBD1,TRBV6-1,TRBJ1-2,TGTGCCAGCAGGGGGACAGCTAACTATGGCTACACCTTC,CASRGTANYGYTF
-,-,TRBV11-2,TRBJ2-5,TGTGCCAGCAGAGTCGGGGGAGTTGAGGGTGAGACCCAGTACTTC,CASRVGGVEGETQYF
-,TRBD2,TRBV5-1,TRBJ2-2,TGCGCCAGCAGCTTGTGGACTAGCGGGTACCTTAACACCGGGGAGCTGTTTTTT,CASSLWTSGYLNTGELFF
few,-,TRBV11-2,TRBJ1-5,TGTGCCAGCAGCTTTTCCGGTCAGCCCCAGCATTTT,CASSFSGQPQHF
-,-,TRBV27,TRBJ1-1,TGTGCCAGCAGTTTAGGTATGGGGACTGAAGCTTTCTTT,CASSLGMGTEAFF
-,TRBD1,TRBV5-1,TRBJ1-2,TGCGCCAGCAGAGGACAGGGTGATGGCTACACCTTC,CASRGQGDGYTF
-,TRBD2,TRBV7-9,TRBJ2-7,TGTGCCAGCAGCTTAGAAGGGCTAGCGGGAGGAGGTCAGTACTTC,CASSLEGLAGGGQYF
once,TRBD2,TRBV10-3,TRBJ2-1,TGTGCCATCAGCACCGGGACTAGCGGTTTGAATGAGCAGTTCTTC,CAISTGTSGLNEQFF
-,-,TRBV14,TRBJ1-3,TGTGCCAGCAGCCAAGCAAGTTCCAACACCATATATTTT,CASSQASSNTIYF
-,TRBD2,TRBV28,TRBJ2-1,TGTGCCAGCAGTTCCCCCGGGACTAGCGGGCTCGATGAGCAGTTCTTC,CASSSPGTSGLDEQFF
-,-,TRBV4-1,TRBJ1-6,TGCGCCAGCAGCCAAGATTCGAGGGATAATTCACCCCTCCACTTT,CASSQDSRDNSPLHF
-,-,TRBV28,TRBJ1-3,TGTGCCAGCAGCTCGCCGACCCCGAGCTCTGGAAACACCATATATTTT,CASSSPTPSSGNTIYF
-,TRBD1,TRBV19,TRBJ2-7,TGTGCCAGTAGTACTTCGACAGGGACAGGTGGGTCGAGCTACGAGCAGTACTTC,CASSTSTGTGGSSYEQYF
-,-,TRBV7-2,TRBJ2-7,TGTGCCAGCAGCCTAGCTGCCGGGGGCTCCTACGAGCAGTACTTC,CASSLAAGGSYEQYF
-,-,TRBV6-6,TRBJ1-5,TGTGCCAGCAGTTACAGTGACGGCAATCAGCCCCAGCATTTT,CASSYSDGNQPQHF
once,-,TRBV25-1,TRBJ2-1,TGTGCCAGCAGTGATGCTAGCGCTCCATGGGAGCAGTTCTTC,CASSDASAPWEQFF
-,TRBD1,TRBV18,TRBJ1-5,TGTGCCAGCTCACCCTCGACAGGGTCTAAGAGAGAGCCCCAGCATTTT,CASSPSTGSKREPQHF
-,-,TRBV6-5,TRBJ2-7,TGTGCCAGCAGTGGAACAGACGAGAGCTCCTACGAGCAGTACTTC,CASSGTDESSYEQYF
-,-,TRBV15,TRBJ2-7,TGTGCCACCAGCAGAGAGTTTCCCTACGAGCAGTACTTC,CATSREFPYEQYF
-,-,TRBV5-1,TRBJ1-1,TGCGCCAGCAGCCCCGGGTGGGAGGCAACTGAAGCTTTCTTT,CASSPGWEATEAFF
-,-,TRBV4-2,TRBJ1-3,TGTGCCAGCAGCCAAGATGGCGCCGGAGGGGCAGGAAACACCATATATTTT,CASSQDGAGGAGNTIYF
-,-,TRBV27,TRBJ2-7,TGTGCCAGCAGTCGACATCTCTTGCCGTCCGAGCAGTACTTC,CASSRHLLPSEQYF
-,-,TRBV5-1,TRBJ2-2,TGCGCCAGCAGCTTGGCCCCAGGTCTCACCGGGGAGCTGTTTTTT,CASSLAPGLTGELFF
-,TRBD1,TRBV5-1,TRBJ1-2,TGCGCCAGCAGCTTGGGACAGGGGGCTAACTATGGCTACACCTTC,CASSLGQGANYGYTF
-,TRBD1,TRBV27,TRBJ2-7,TGTGCCAGCAGTCGGACAGGGGAGGGATACGAGCAGTACTTC,CASSRTGEGYEQYF
-,-,TRBV19,TRBJ1-3,TGTGCCAGTAACCTTCTCGGGAGCTCTGGAAACACCATATATTTT,CASNLLGSSGNTIYF
once,TRBD2,TRBV5-1,TRBJ2-3,TGCGCCAGCAGCCCGGAAAGCGGGAGGGGAACAGATACGCAGTATTTT,CASSPESGRGTDTQYF
-,TRBD2,TRBV28,TRBJ2-7,TGTGCCAGCAGTACGACTAGCGGGAGTCAAAACGAGCAGTACTTC,CASSTTSGSQNEQYF
-,TRBD1,TRBV5-8,TRBJ2-1,TGTGCCAGCAGCTTGCAGGGGGCAACCTACAATGAGCAGTTCTTC,CASSLQGATYNEQFF
-,TRBD1,TRBV6-1,TRBJ2-7,TGTGCCAGCAGCGACGACAGGGGGCTTAGGTACGAGCAGTACTTC,CASSDDRGLRYEQYF
-,-,TRBV5-4,TRBJ1-1,TGTGCCAGCAGCCGGGGAGTTGGGCAGGTGAACACTGAAGCTTTCTTT,CASSRGVGQVNTEAFF
-,-,TRBV19,TRBJ2-1,TGTGCCAGTAGTATGGACCCTACGAGTGAGCAGTTCTTC,CASSMDPTSEQFF
-,-,TRBV19,TRBJ1-5,TGTGCCAGTAGTATTATCGCCGATCAGCCCCAGCATTTT,CASSIIADQPQHF
-,TRBD2,TRBV19,TRBJ2-7,TGTGCCAGTAGTACTGGGACTAGCCCGAAGCAGTACTTC,CASSTGTSPKQYF
-,TRBD2,TRBV29-1,TRBJ2-5,TGCAGCGTCCCATGGGCGGGGGTGCAAGAGACCCAGTACTTC,CSVPWAGVQETQYF
-,-,TRBV28,TRBJ1-6,TGTGCCAGCACCCCCCCCGGGACGGAATATTCACCCCTCCACTTT,CASTPPGTEYSPLHF
few,-,TRBV27,TRBJ2-1,TGTGCCAGCAGTTCCTACAGGGCGGGGGTCTACAATGAGCAGTTCTTC,CASSSYRAGVYNEQFF
-,TRBD1,TRBV6-1,TRBJ1-1,TGTGCCAGCAGCTACCAACCCACAGGGGGCGGTGACGCTTTCTTT,CASSYQPTGGGDAFF